The sequence of this T cell receptor beta chain was determined in a study of shared clonotypes between healthy human individuals. In the study overall: Researchers drew samples from a couple of women and three men aged 18 to 49. General study results and limits: Rarefaction showed that sequencing of sorted subsets was incomplete (despite large depth).

A remark on this clone: The antigen is unknown.

This CDR3 has 14 residues. Trimming pared 0 bases from V and 4 bases from J, leaving 11 bases between. The germline gives CDR1 SGHKS, CDR2 YYEKEE (reference sequence). Assay execution proceeded at the deep level. An even split of each subset's genomic DNA across several immunoSEQ plates was performed. TCRdb's copy holds only in-frame clones and misses some; the assay was immunoSEQ multiplex PCR. The table lists about 1,800,000 clones, approximately 94% of them singletons. It was CD45RO-negative cells, positively selected for CCR7, that made up naive CD8 cells, with terminally differentiated effector memory CD45RA+ cells excluded.

This TCR came from a man aged 18 to 29 in good health. The V gene is TRBV5-5, the J gene TRBJ2-7, with no clear D. Sequences were obtained from naive CD8+ T cells sorted from blood. The CDR3 nucleotides are TGTGCCAGCAGCTTGGGACTGATTACATACGAGCAGTACTTC. Amino acid sequence: CASSLGLITYEQYF.